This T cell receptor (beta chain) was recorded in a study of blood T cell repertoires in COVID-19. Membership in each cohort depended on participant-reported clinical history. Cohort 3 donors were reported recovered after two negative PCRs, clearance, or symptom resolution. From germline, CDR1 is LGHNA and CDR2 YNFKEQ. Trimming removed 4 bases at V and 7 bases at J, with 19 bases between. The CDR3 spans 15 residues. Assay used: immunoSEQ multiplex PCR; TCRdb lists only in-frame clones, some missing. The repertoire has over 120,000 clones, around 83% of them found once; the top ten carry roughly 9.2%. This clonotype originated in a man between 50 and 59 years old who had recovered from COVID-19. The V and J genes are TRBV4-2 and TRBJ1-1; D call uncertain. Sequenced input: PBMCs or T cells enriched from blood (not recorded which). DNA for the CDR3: TGTGCCAGCAGCCGAAACCCCCTCGGGGATCTTGAAGCTTTCTTT. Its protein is CASSRNPLGDLEAFF.